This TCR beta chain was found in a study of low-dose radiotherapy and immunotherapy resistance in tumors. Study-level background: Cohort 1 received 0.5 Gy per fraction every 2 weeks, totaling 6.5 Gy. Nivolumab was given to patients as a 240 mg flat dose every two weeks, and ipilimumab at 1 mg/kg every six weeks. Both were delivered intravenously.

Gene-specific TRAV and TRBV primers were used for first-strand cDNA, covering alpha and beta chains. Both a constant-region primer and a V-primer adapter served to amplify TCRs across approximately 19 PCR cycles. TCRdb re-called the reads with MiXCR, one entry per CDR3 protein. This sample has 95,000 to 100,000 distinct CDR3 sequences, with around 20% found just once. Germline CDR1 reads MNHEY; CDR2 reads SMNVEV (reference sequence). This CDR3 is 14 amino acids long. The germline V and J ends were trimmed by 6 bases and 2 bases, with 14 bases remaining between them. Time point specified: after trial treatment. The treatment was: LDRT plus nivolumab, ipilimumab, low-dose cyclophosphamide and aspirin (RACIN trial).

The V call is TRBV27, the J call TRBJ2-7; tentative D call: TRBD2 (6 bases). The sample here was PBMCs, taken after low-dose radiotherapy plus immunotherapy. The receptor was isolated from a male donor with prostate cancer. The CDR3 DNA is TGTGCCAGCAGAACGGACGGGGGAACCTACGAGCAGTACTTC. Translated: CASRTDGGTYEQYF.